These 21 T cell receptor beta chains originate from one sample sequenced in a study of blood T cell repertoires in COVID-19. Method: immunoSEQ multiplex PCR; TCRdb's copy keeps in-frame clones and lacks some. This repertoire shows about 250,000 clones, roughly 87% found once; its top ten account for about 0.8%. The sequenced sample consisted of peripheral blood. The receptors stem from a woman in her 30s with acute or convalescent COVID-19.

The CDR3 reads CASSPGTANTEAFF. The CDR3 DNA follows: TGTGCCAGCAGCCCAGGGACAGCGAACACTGAAGCTTTCTTT. The rearrangement joins TRBV5-4 to TRBJ1-1; 7 bases agree with TRBD1. The CDR3 is 14 residues long. The germline CDR1 and CDR2 sequences are SGHNT and YYREEE (reference sequence). Losses at the gene ends were 4 bases for V and 1 base for J; bases not matched to a gene: 4.

The V gene is TRBV14, the J gene TRBJ2-7, with 15 bases identical to TRBD2. Germline V lookup: CDR1 SGHDN, CDR2 FVKESK. Losses at the gene ends were 0 bases for V and 4 bases for J; bases not matched to a gene: 13. The CDR3 is made up of 20 amino acids. This chain's CDR3 is CASSQDPTGTSGRNRYEQYF. Written as DNA, the CDR3 is TGTGCCAGCAGCCAAGATCCAACCGGGACTAGCGGGAGGAATAGGTACGAGCAGTACTTC.

The chain carries TRBV30 and TRBJ1-4; tentative D call: TRBD1 (5 bases). Trimming removed 4 bases from V and 0 bases from J, with 18 bases in between. The germline V gene encodes CDR1 GTSNPN and CDR2 SVGIG (reference sequence). This CDR3 is 17 amino acids long. Here the CDR3 DNA reads TGTGCCTGGACTATCGGGGGAGCGATCGCAACTAATGAAAAACTGTTTTTT. This translates into CAWTIGGAIATNEKLFF.

In nucleotides, the CDR3 is TGTGCCAGCAGCCCCCAGGGTCTTAGATCTGAAGCTTTCTTT. Protein product: CASSPQGLRSEAFF. The chain carries TRBV7-8 and TRBJ1-1; maybe TRBD1 (5 bases). The CDR3 totals 14 residues. Trimming left V 5 bases short and J 6 bases short, with 16 bases between. Per the germline V gene, CDR1 is SGHVS and CDR2 is FQNEAQ.

The rearrangement joins TRBV5-6 to TRBJ2-1; D gene ambiguous. The CDR3 extends over 11 amino acids. Germline-derived CDR1 and CDR2 are SGHDT and YYEEEE. The V gene lost 3 bases and the J gene lost 10 bases, with 8 bases spanning the gap. The DNA of the CDR3 is TGTGCCAGCAGCTCACGCCGGGAGCAGTTCTTC. It yields the protein CASSSRREQFF.

The chain employs TRBV4-3 and TRBJ2-1; 7 bases line up with TRBD1. Looked up from germline, CDR1 is LGHNA and CDR2 is YSLEER. J lost 0 bases, V lost 1 base, and 3 bases had no gene match. The CDR3 contains 16 residues. The CDR3 is CASSQAPGGSYNEQFF. DNA for the CDR3: TGCGCCAGCAGCCAAGCCCCAGGGGGCTCCTACAATGAGCAGTTCTTC.

This clone has only a few counts. J is TRBJ1-5 and V is TRBV9, with TRBD1 as a possible D gene (5 bases). Germline V lookup: CDR1 SGDLS, CDR2 YYNGEE. This CDR3 is 18 amino acids long. The V end lost 0 bases, the J end lost 1 base, and 17 bases lay between the germline ends. This CDR3 is CASSVVREGQVSNQPQHF. In nucleotides, the CDR3 is TGTGCCAGCAGCGTAGTAAGGGAGGGGCAGGTAAGCAATCAGCCCCAGCATTTT.

This clone was observed a handful of times. The gene calls are TRBV7-8 and TRBJ2-5, with TRBD1 matching over 7 bases. Germline CDR1 reads SGHVS; CDR2 reads FQNEAQ. This CDR3 is built from 14 residues. Unmatched junction bases numbered 4, after V lost 5 bases and J lost 1 base. The chain's CDR3 is CASSEDRTQETQYF. In nucleotides, the CDR3 is TGTGCCAGCAGCGAGGACAGGACCCAAGAGACCCAGTACTTC.

The CDR3 loop is CAWSRRVGNNEQFF. CDR3 nucleotides: TGTGCCTGGAGTCGACGGGTTGGCAACAATGAGCAGTTCTTC. This chain links TRBV30 with TRBJ2-1, with D hard to call. The CDR3 consists of 14 residues. Germline CDR1 GTSNPN, CDR2 SVGIG (reference sequence). V was pared by 2 bases and J by 5 bases, with 13 bases between.

The V gene is TRBV6-2 or TRBV6-3, the J gene TRBJ2-7; a possible D gene is TRBD2 (5 bases). The CDR3 is 14 amino acids. CDR1 MNHEY and CDR2 SVGEGT come from the germline V gene. Deletions cut 4 bases from V and 5 bases from J, with 15 bases between. CDR3 sequence reads: CASSLPTSSNEQYF. The CDR3 coding sequence is TGTGCCAGCAGTTTACCCACTAGTTCCAACGAGCAGTACTTC.

Here the CDR3 reads CASSLRRGNTEAFF. In nucleotides, the CDR3 is TGTGCCAGCAGCCTGCGCAGGGGGAACACTGAAGCTTTCTTT. V and J are TRBV6-2 or TRBV6-3 and TRBJ1-1; a weak D match, TRBD1 (6 bases). There are 14 residues in the CDR3. The ends were cut back, 6 bases at V and 1 base at J, with 12 bases in the middle. Per germline, CDR1 MNHEY and CDR2 SVGEGT.

The chain has TRBV6-5 and TRBJ2-3; TRBD2 aligns across 7 bases. The CDR3 consists of 16 residues. J lost 5 bases, V lost 2 bases, and 10 bases had no gene match. CDR1 is MNHEY, CDR2 SVGAGI, per germline. DNA for the CDR3: TGTGCCAGCAGTTACGGTGGGAGGGCCATCAGAGATACGCAGTATTTT. Translated: CASSYGGRAIRDTQYF.

The chain couples TRBV29-1 to TRBJ1-4; D is ambiguous. This CDR3 has 13 residues. Germline-derived CDR1 and CDR2 are SQVTM and ANQGSEA. The V end lost 4 bases, the J end lost 7 bases, and 13 bases lay between the germline ends. CDR3 nucleotides: TGCAGCGTTGCCGGTCGGCGGTCTGAAAAACTGTTTTTT. Translation gives CSVAGRRSEKLFF.

J is TRBJ2-7 and V is TRBV24-1, with TRBD1 matching 9 bases. This CDR3 contains 16 residues. The germline V gene has CDR1 KGHDR and CDR2 SFDVKD. V dropped 4 bases and J dropped 3; count of bases not matched to a gene: 9. In DNA, the CDR3 is TGTGCCACCAGTGACTCCGGTCGGACAGGGGTCTACGAGCAGTACTTC. Amino acids: CATSDSGRTGVYEQYF.

This clone has just one count. V is TRBV30 and J is TRBJ1-2; 7 positions agree with TRBD1. The CDR3 spans 13 residues. Germline V gives CDR1 GTSNPN, CDR2 SVGIG (reference sequence). Germline trimming cut 2 bases from V and 5 bases from J; bases unmatched to any gene: 5. The CDR3, as DNA: TGTGCCTGGAGTCCGGGGACAGCGTATGGCTACACCTTC. Translation gives CAWSPGTAYGYTF.

The chain uses TRBV18 and TRBJ2-3; TRBD1 is a possible D gene (5 bases). The ends were cut back, 1 base at V and 0 bases at J, with 11 bases in the middle. Germline assignment: CDR1 KGHSH and CDR2 LQKENI. The CDR3 totals 16 residues. The CDR3 DNA follows: TGTGCCAGCTCACCACTCCCCCAGGGAAGCACAGATACGCAGTATTTT. The encoded protein is CASSPLPQGSTDTQYF.

The V call is TRBV18, the J call TRBJ1-5; no definite D call. Germline-derived CDR1 and CDR2 are KGHSH and LQKENI. The germline V and J ends were trimmed by 3 bases and 4 bases, with 13 bases remaining between them. The CDR3 is 15 residues long. DNA for the CDR3: TGTGCCAGCTCACCCCTCGGGGTAGGGAATCAGCCCCAGCATTTT. This sequence encodes CASSPLGVGNQPQHF.

This sequence joins TRBV19 and TRBJ2-7, with D perhaps matching TRBD1 (6 bases). This CDR3 comprises 15 residues. Trimming took 4 bases from V and 3 from J, leaving 16 bases between them. Germline CDR1 reads LNHDA; CDR2 reads SQIVND (reference sequence). The CDR3 coding sequence is TGTGCCAGTAGTAAGGGGGACCTAATCATCTACGAGCAGTACTTC. This translates into CASSKGDLIIYEQYF.

The chain couples TRBV5-1 to TRBJ1-3; TRBD1 aligns across 8 bases. V was clipped by 4 bases and J by 1 base; unmatched bases: 10. This CDR3 is 17 amino acids long. Germline V gives CDR1 SGHRS, CDR2 YFSETQ. As DNA, the CDR3 is TGCGCCAGCAGCGACACAGGGGGAGCTGCATCTGGAAACACCATATATTTT. Its translation is CASSDTGGAASGNTIYF.

The chain combines TRBV5-1 with TRBJ2-3; perhaps TRBD1 as D (6 bases). This CDR3 comprises 16 residues. Per the germline V gene, CDR1 is SGHRS and CDR2 is YFSETQ. V lost 4 bases and J 0 bases, leaving 15 bases between the germline ends. The CDR3 bases are TGCGCCAGCAGCCGCGCTATTGACAGGAGCACAGATACGCAGTATTTT. Encoded protein: CASSRAIDRSTDTQYF. Full variable domain (outside the CDR3, taken from reference TRBV5-1 and TRBJ2-3): KAGVTQTPRYLIKTRGQQVTLSCSPISGHRSVSWYQQTPGQGLQFLFEYFSETQRNKGNFPGRFSGRQFSNSRSEMNVSTLELGDSALYLCASSRAIDRSTDTQYFGPGTRLTVL.

The chain combines TRBV20-1 with TRBJ2-7, with 7 bases fitting TRBD2. The CDR3 extends over 14 amino acids. The junction had 10 bases not matched to a gene; V was cut back by 3 bases and J by 5 bases. Germline V gene sequence: CDR1 DFQATT, CDR2 SNEGSKA (reference sequence). DNA of the CDR3: TGCAGTGCTAGTGCTGGACTAGAGGTTCACGAGCAGTACTTC. Translation gives CSASAGLEVHEQYF.